These 17 T cell receptor beta chains originate from one sample sequenced in a study of blood T cell repertoires in COVID-19. Here immunoSEQ multiplex PCR was the method, and the copy in TCRdb shows in-frame clones only, minus some. The profile shows about 200,000 clones, more than 65% of them singletons. Sequencing input: peripheral blood. The receptors stem from a human donor in a cohort sampled during active COVID-19.

The rearrangement joins TRBV5-4 to TRBJ1-2; D perhaps matches TRBD1 (6 bases). CDR3 length equals 15 residues. Trimming took 4 bases from V and 1 from J, leaving 14 bases between them. Germline CDR1 is SGHNT and CDR2 is YYREEE (reference sequence). The CDR3 DNA reads as TGTGCCAGCAGCCCCCGGGACAAGTATAACTATGGCTACACCTTC. It codes for CASSPRDKYNYGYTF.

The chain recombines TRBV12-5 with TRBJ2-2; 7 bases map to TRBD1. The CDR3 extends over 15 amino acids. V was clipped by 4 bases and J by 4 bases; unmatched bases: 6. CDR1 is LGHNT, CDR2 FRNRAP, per germline. The CDR3: CASGSGQLGTGELFF. CDR3 nucleotide sequence: TGTGCTAGTGGTTCGGGACAGTTAGGCACCGGGGAGCTGTTTTTT.

This chain uses TRBV18 with TRBJ2-1, with 11 bases identical to TRBD2. Unmatched junction bases numbered 11, after V lost 3 bases and J lost 4 bases. The CDR3 covers 18 residues. CDR1 and CDR2 from the germline V gene are KGHSH and LQKENI. CDR3 loop: CASSPSVGTSGLYNEQFF. For the CDR3, the DNA is TGTGCCAGCTCACCCTCCGTGGGGACTAGCGGACTATACAATGAGCAGTTCTTC.

The V call is TRBV2, the J call TRBJ2-1; TRBD1 agrees at 8 bases. This CDR3 has 15 amino acids. V lost 8 bases, J lost 0 bases, and 6 bases stayed unmatched. Germline values: CDR1 SNHLY, CDR2 FYNNEI. The CDR3 bases are TGTGCCAGCGAAGCAGGGGGCAGCTCCTACAATGAGCAGTTCTTC. It specifies CASEAGGSSYNEQFF.

Details on this clone: One end of the junction is discordant with germline, which a read error may explain. The chain recombines TRBV6-4 with TRBJ2-1; TRBD2 might be the D (5 bases). The germline V gene has CDR1 MRHNA and CDR2 SNTAGT. The CDR3 runs 15 residues. In DNA form, the CDR3 reads TGTGCCAGCAGTGACTCGAGTAGTAGCGTCAATGCGCAGTTCTTC. This sequence encodes CASSDSSSSVNAQFF.

V is TRBV30 and J is TRBJ2-7; D might be TRBD1 (6 bases). Per germline, CDR1 GTSNPN and CDR2 SVGIG (reference sequence). V lost 1 base to trimming and J lost 2 bases, with 15 bases between them. The CDR3 is made up of 15 amino acids. The CDR3 nucleotides read TGTGCCTGGAGTGCAGGACAGAACAAGCCCTACGAGCAGTACTTC. Its translation: CAWSAGQNKPYEQYF.

This clone occurred a few times. The chain is built from TRBV10-1 and TRBJ1-1; TRBD1 matches at 7 bases. V trimming: 4 bases; J trimming: 1 base; junction bases outside the gene matches: 6. This CDR3 contains 15 residues. The germline V gene has CDR1 WNHNN and CDR2 SYGVQD (reference sequence). CDR3 DNA sequence: TGCGCCAGCAGTGTAGGGGGCGGAAGGAACACTGAAGCTTTCTTT. Its protein product is CASSVGGGRNTEAFF.

CDR3 in amino acids: CASRLKASGITGELFF. The DNA of the CDR3 is TGTGCCAGCAGACTCAAGGCGAGCGGAATCACCGGGGAGCTGTTTTTT. The J gene is TRBJ2-2, the V gene TRBV27; tentatively, D is TRBD2 (5 bases). CDR3 length: 16 amino acids. V shed 6 bases and J shed 4 bases, with 18 bases lying between them. Germline CDR1 and CDR2: MNHEY and SMNVEV (reference sequence).

This clone was found once. Mismatch with germline at one junction end may stem from a read error. The chain is built from TRBV7-7 and TRBJ2-1, with D maybe TRBD2 (6 bases). Germline V CDR1 and CDR2: SSHAT, FNYEAQ (reference sequence). This CDR3 spans 15 amino acids. This CDR3 reads CASSSGAFSYNEQFF. As DNA, the CDR3 is TGTGCTAGCAGCTCGGGAGCGTTCTCCTACAATGAGCAGTTCTTC. Supplemented by reference TRBV7-7 and TRBJ2-1, the full variable domain reads GAGVSQSPRYKVTKRGQDVTLRCDPISSHATLYWYQQALGQGPEFLTYFNYEAQPDKSGLPSDRFSAERPEGSISTLTIQRTEQRDSAMYRCASSSGAFSYNEQFFGPGTRLTVL.

This chain joins TRBV5-1 and TRBJ1-4; D ambiguous. Germline-derived CDR1 and CDR2 are SGHRS and YFSETQ. The CDR3 extends over 14 amino acids. The V gene lost 4 bases and the J gene lost 6 bases, with 13 bases spanning the gap. CDR3 region: CASSREGRDEKLFF. CDR3 sequence (DNA): TGCGCCAGCAGCCGAGAGGGTAGGGATGAAAAACTGTTTTTT.

J is TRBJ2-1 and V is TRBV6-4, with 7 bases that match TRBD2. Germline CDR1 and CDR2: MRHNA and SNTAGT. This CDR3 spans 17 amino acids. The trim removed 2 bases at V and 4 bases at J, leaving 11 bases unmatched. The CDR3: CASSDDGFWREYNEQFF. CDR3 coding DNA: TGTGCCAGCAGTGACGATGGCTTCTGGCGGGAGTACAATGAGCAGTTCTTC.

The chain has TRBV10-3 and TRBJ2-1, with TRBD1 as a possible D gene (6 bases). Trimming cost V 5 bases and J 3 bases, with 14 bases left between them. Germline-derived CDR1 and CDR2 are ENHRY and SYGVKD. The CDR3 is 15 amino acids. DNA of the CDR3: TGTGCCATCAGTTCCTCCGGGACACTCTACAATGAGCAGTTCTTC. It yields the protein CAISSSGTLYNEQFF.

The chain uses TRBV27 and TRBJ2-7; 7 bases align to TRBD1. Germline values: CDR1 MNHEY, CDR2 SMNVEV (reference sequence). V gave up 4 bases and J gave up 6 bases; unmatched junction bases: 12. The CDR3 covers 15 residues. CDR3 in DNA: TGTGCCAGCAGTTCAAGACAGGGCCGAAGGTTCGAGCAGTACTTC. It translates to CASSSRQGRRFEQYF.

The gene calls are TRBV7-9 and TRBJ2-7; D call uncertain. Germline lookup yields CDR1 SEHNR and CDR2 FQNEAQ (reference sequence). With 1 base removed from V and 0 bases from J, the gap between germline ends came to 7 bases. CDR3 size: 14 residues. The DNA for the CDR3 is TGTGCCAGCAGCTTAGGTTCTTTCTCCTACGAGCAGTACTTC. Translation: CASSLGSFSYEQYF. Variable domain in full (rest from reference TRBV7-9 and TRBJ2-7): DTGVSQNPRHKITKRGQNVTFRCDPISEHNRLYWYRQTLGQGPEFLTYFQNEAQLEKSRLLSDRFSAERPKGSFSTLEIQRTEQGDSAMYLCASSLGSFSYEQYFGPGTRLTVT.

The chain links TRBV7-9 to TRBJ2-5; TRBD1 might be the D (5 bases). CDR1 and CDR2 from the germline V gene are SEHNR and FQNEAQ (reference sequence). With 3 bases removed from V and 5 bases from J, the gap between germline ends came to 10 bases. This CDR3 comprises 13 residues. This CDR3 reads CASSFRKGETQYF. The CDR3 DNA is TGTGCCAGCAGCTTCCGCAAGGGGGAGACCCAGTACTTC.

The chain employs TRBV12-3 or TRBV12-4 and TRBJ2-7, with TRBD1 as a possible D gene (5 bases). The CDR3 is 12 residues long. Trimming shortened V by 6 bases and J by 4 bases, and 10 bases separated the two germline ends. The CDR3 reads CASRQDHYEQYF. DNA for the CDR3: TGTGCCAGCAGACAGGACCATTACGAGCAGTACTTC.

The chain is built from TRBV6-2 or TRBV6-3 and TRBJ2-5, with TRBD2 identical over 8 bases. This CDR3 has 16 amino acids. CDR1 and CDR2 (germline): MNHEY, SVGEGT. V dropped 5 bases and J dropped 5; count of bases not matched to a gene: 13. Here the CDR3 reads CASSPYRAGEFETQYF. The CDR3 bases are TGTGCCAGCAGTCCCTATCGAGCGGGAGAGTTCGAGACCCAGTACTTC.